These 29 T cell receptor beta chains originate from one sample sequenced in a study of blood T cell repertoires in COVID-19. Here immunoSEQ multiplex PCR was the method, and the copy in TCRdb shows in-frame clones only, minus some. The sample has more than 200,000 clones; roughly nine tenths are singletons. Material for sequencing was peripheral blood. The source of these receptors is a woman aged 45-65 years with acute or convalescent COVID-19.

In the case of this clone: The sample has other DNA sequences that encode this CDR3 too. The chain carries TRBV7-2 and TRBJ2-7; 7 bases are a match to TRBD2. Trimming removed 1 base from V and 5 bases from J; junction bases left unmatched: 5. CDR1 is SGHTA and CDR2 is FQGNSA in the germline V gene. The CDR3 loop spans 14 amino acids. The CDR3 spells CASSLGAGAHEQYF. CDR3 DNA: TGTGCCAGCAGCTTAGGGGCGGGAGCCCACGAGCAGTACTTC.

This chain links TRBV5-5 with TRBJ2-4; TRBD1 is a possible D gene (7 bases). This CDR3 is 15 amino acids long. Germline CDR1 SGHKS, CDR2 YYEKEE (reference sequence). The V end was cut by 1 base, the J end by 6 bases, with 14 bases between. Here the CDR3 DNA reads TGTGCCAGCAGCTTGCAGGGGCAGGGGGGAAACATTCAGTACTTC. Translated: CASSLQGQGGNIQYF. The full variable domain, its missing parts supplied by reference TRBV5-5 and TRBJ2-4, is DAGVTQSPTHLIKTRGQQVTLRCSPISGHKSVSWYQQVLGQGPQFIFQYYEKEERGRGNFPDRFSARQFPNYSSELNVNALLLGDSALYLCASSLQGQGGNIQYFGAGTRLSVL.

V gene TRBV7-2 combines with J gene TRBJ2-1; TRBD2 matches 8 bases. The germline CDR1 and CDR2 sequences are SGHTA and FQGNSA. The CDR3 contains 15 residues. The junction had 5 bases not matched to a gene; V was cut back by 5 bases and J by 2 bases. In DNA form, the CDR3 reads TGTGCCAGCAGCCCCGGGGGGGGGCCCTACAATGAGCAGTTCTTC. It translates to CASSPGGGPYNEQFF.

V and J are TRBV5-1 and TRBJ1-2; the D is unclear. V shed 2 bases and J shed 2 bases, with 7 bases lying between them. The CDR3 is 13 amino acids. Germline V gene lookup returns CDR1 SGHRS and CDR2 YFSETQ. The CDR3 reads CASSLTPNYGYTF. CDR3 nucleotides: TGCGCCAGCAGCTTAACACCCAACTATGGCTACACCTTC.

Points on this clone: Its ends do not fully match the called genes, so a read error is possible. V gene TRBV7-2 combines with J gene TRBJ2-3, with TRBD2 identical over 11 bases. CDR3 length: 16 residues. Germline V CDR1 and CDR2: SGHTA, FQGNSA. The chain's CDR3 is CASSLEAALTSGAFFF. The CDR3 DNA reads TGTGCCAGCAGCTTAGAAGCCGCATTGACTAGCGGGGCCTTTTTTTTT.

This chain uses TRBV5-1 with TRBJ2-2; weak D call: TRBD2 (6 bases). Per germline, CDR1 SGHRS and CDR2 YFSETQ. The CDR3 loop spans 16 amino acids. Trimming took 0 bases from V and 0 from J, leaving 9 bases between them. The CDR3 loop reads CASSLVGGANTGELFF. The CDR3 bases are TGCGCCAGCAGCTTGGTAGGCGGGGCGAACACCGGGGAGCTGTTTTTT.

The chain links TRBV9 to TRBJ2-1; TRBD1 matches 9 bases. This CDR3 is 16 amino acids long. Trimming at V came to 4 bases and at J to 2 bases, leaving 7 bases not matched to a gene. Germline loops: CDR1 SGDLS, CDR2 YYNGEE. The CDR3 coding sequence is TGTGCCAGCAGCACCGGACAGGGGATCACCTACAATGAGCAGTTCTTC. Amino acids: CASSTGQGITYNEQFF.

The CDR3 reads CASSPGLAGGETQYF. In DNA, the CDR3 is TGCGCCAGCAGCCCAGGACTAGCGGGAGGGGAGACCCAGTACTTC. This chain uses TRBV5-1 with TRBJ2-5; 15 bases map to TRBD2. Germline V gene sequence: CDR1 SGHRS, CDR2 YFSETQ. The V and J ends lost 4 bases and 5 bases, in that order; junction bases with no gene match: 3. The length of the CDR3 is 15 residues.

CDR3 in DNA: TGTGCCACCACTAGGGGCAGCCGCATGAACACTGAAGCTTTCTTT. This sequence encodes CATTRGSRMNTEAFF. The chain carries TRBV24-1 and TRBJ1-1; D is possibly TRBD1 (5 bases). This CDR3 region has 15 residues. The germline V gene has CDR1 KGHDR and CDR2 SFDVKD. V lost 8 bases and J lost 0, with 15 bases in between.

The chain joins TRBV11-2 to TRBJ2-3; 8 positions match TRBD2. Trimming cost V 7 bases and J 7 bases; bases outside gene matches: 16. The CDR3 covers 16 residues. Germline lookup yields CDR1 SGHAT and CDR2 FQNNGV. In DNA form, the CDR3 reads TGTGCCAGCACCCCTGACGGGAGGGCCGTGGGAAATACGCAGTATTTT. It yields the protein CASTPDGRAVGNTQYF.

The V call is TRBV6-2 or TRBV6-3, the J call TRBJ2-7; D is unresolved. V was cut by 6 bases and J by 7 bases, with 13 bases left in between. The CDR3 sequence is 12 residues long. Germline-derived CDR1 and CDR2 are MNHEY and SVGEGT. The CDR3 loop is CASSKVAKEQYF. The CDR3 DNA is TGTGCCAGCAGCAAGGTAGCTAAAGAGCAGTACTTC.

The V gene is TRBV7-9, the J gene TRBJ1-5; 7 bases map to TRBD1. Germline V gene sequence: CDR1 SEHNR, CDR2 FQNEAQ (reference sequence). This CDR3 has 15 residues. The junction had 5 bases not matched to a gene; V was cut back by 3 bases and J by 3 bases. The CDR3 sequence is CASSFQGEPNQPQHF. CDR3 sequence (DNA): TGTGCCAGCAGCTTCCAGGGGGAGCCCAATCAGCCCCAGCATTTT.

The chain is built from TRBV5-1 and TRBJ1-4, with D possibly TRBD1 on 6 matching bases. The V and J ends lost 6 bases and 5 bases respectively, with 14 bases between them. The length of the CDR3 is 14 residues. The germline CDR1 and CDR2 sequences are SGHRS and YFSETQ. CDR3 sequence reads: CASKNTGINEKLFF. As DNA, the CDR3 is TGCGCCAGCAAGAATACAGGGATAAATGAAAAACTGTTTTTT.

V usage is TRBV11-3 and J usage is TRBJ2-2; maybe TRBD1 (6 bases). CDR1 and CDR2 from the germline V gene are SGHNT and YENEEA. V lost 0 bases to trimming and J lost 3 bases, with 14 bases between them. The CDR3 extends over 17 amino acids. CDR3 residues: CASSLDLQGPHTGELFF. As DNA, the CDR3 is TGTGCCAGCAGCTTAGATCTTCAGGGGCCGCACACCGGGGAGCTGTTTTTT.

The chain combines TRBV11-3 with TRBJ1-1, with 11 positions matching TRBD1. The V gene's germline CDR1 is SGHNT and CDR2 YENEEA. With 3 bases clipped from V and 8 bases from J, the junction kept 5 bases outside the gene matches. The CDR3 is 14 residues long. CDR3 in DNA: TGTGCCAGCAGCTTTGGACAGGGGGCTGCAGAAGCTTTCTTT. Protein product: CASSFGQGAAEAFF.

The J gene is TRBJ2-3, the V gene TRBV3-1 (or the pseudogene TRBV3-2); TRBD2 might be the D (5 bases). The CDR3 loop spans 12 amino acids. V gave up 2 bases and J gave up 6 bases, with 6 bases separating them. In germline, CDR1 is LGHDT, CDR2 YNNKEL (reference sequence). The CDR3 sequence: CASSQSGDTQYF. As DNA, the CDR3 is TGTGCCAGCAGCCAATCGGGGGATACGCAGTATTTT.

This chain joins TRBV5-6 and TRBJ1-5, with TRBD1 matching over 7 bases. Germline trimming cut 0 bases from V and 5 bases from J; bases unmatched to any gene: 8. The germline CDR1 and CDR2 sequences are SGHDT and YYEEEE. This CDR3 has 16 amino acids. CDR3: CASSLASDRFHQPQHF. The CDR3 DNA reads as TGTGCCAGCAGCTTGGCCTCGGACAGGTTTCATCAGCCCCAGCATTTT.

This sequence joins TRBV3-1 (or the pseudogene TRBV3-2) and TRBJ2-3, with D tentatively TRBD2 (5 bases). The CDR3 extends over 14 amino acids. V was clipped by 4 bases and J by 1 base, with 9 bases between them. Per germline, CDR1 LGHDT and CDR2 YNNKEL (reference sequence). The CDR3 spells CASSLPGGTDTQYF. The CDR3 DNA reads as TGTGCCAGCAGCCTTCCCGGGGGCACAGATACGCAGTATTTT.

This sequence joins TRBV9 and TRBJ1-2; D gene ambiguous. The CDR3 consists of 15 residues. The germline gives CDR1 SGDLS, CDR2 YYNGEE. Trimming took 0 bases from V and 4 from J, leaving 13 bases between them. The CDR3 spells CASSVGQKISYGYTF. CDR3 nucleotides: TGTGCCAGCAGCGTAGGGCAGAAGATAAGCTATGGCTACACCTTC.

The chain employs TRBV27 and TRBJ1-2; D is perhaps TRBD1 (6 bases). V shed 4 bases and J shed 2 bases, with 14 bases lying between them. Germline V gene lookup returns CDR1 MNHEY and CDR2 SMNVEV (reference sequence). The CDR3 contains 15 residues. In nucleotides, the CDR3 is TGTGCCAGCAGTTCAGGGGCCCAGGGAAACTATGGCTACACCTTC. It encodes CASSSGAQGNYGYTF.

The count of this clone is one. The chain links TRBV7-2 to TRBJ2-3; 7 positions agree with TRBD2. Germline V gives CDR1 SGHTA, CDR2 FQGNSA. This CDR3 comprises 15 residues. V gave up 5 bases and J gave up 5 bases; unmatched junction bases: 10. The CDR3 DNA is TGTGCCAGCAGCGTATATCCAGCGGGAAAAGATACGCAGTATTTT. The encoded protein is CASSVYPAGKDTQYF.

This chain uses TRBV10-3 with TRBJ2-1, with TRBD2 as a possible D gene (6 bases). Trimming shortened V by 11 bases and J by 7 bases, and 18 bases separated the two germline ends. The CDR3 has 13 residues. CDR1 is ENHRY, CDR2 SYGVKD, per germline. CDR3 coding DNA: TGTGCCTTTTCCGAGGCAGGGAGGAATGAGCAGTTCTTC. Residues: CAFSEAGRNEQFF.

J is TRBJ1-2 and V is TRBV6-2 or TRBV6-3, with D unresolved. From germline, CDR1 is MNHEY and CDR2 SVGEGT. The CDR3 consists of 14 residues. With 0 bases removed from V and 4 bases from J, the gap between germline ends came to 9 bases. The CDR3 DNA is TGTGCCAGCAGTTACTCCGATGGAGCCTATGGCTACACCTTC. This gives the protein CASSYSDGAYGYTF.

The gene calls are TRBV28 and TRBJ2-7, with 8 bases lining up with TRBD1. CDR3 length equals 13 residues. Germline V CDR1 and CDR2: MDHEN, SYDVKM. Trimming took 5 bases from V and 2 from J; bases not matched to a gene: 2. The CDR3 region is CASSTRGPYEQYF. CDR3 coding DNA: TGTGCCAGCAGTACCAGGGGGCCCTACGAGCAGTACTTC.

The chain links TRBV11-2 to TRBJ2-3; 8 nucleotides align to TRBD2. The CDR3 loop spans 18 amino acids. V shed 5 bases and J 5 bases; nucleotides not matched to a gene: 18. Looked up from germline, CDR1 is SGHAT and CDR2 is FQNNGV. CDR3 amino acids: CASSPPGRRGDLGDTQYF. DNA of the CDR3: TGTGCCAGCAGCCCACCGGGGCGGCGGGGGGACCTCGGAGATACGCAGTATTTT.

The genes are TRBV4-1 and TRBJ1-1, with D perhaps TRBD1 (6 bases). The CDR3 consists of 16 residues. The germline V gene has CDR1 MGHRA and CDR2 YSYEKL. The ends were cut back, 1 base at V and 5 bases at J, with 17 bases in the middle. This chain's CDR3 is CASSQATGMMGTEAFF. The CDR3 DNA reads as TGCGCCAGCAGCCAAGCTACAGGGATGATGGGGACTGAAGCTTTCTTT.

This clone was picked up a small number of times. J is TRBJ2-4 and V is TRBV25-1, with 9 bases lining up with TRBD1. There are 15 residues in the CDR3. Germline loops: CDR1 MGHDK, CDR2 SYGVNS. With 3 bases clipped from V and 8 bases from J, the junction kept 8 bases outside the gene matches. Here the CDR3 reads CASSEGYRGHDIQYF. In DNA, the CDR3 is TGTGCCAGCAGTGAGGGGTACAGGGGGCATGACATTCAGTACTTC.

The CDR3 region is CASSVRTSGQAYEQYF. For the CDR3, the DNA is TGTGCCAGCAGCGTGAGGACTAGCGGGCAAGCCTACGAGCAGTACTTC. The chain employs TRBV7-2 and TRBJ2-7; 11 bases fit TRBD2. V was clipped by 5 bases and J by 2 bases; unmatched bases: 8. CDR3 length equals 16 residues. CDR1 is SGHTA and CDR2 is FQGNSA in the germline V gene.

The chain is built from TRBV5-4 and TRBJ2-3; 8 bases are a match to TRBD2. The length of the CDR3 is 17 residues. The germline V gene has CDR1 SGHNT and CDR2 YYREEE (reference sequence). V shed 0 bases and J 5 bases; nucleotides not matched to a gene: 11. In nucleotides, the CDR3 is TGTGCCAGCAGCTTGGCCCTAGCGGGTACCAATGGAGATACGCAGTATTTT. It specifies CASSLALAGTNGDTQYF.